This passage covers 22 T cell receptor beta chains from one sample sequenced in a study of CD8+CD57+ T cells in acquired aplastic anemia. Profiling that covered TCR beta VDJ and CDR3 relied on genomic DNA as its template. A single record per CDR3 protein comes from TCRdb applying MiXCR to the reads. Among 150,000 to 200,000 distinct CDR3 sequences listed, 47% were seen once. CD8+CD57+ cell expansion, shown by flow cytometry, had occurred in the patients selected for sequencing. Source material: sorted CD4+, CD8+, or CD8+CD57+ T cells (not recorded which) from PBMCs. The receptors come from a human donor with aplastic anemia.

There are a few counts of this clonotype. A much larger clone is a single base away; this may be a read error. The V gene is TRBV5-1, the J gene TRBJ2-7, with a weak D call TRBD1 (5 bases). Germline V CDR1 and CDR2: SGHRS, YFSETQ. The CDR3 is 15 residues long. The V end lost 6 bases, the J end lost 0 bases, and 16 bases lay between the germline ends. DNA of the CDR3: TGCGCCAGCACCCTTGGGGCGGTAGGCTCCTACGAGCAGTACTTC. Translating gives CASTLGAVGSYEQYF.

This clonotype appeared a few times. The rearrangement links TRBV5-1 to TRBJ1-6; D unclear. CDR1 is SGHRS, CDR2 YFSETQ, per germline. V was clipped by 4 bases and J by 14 bases, with 16 bases between them. The CDR3 is 13 amino acids. The CDR3 here is CASSPPDSESLHF. The DNA of the CDR3 is TGCGCCAGCAGCCCACCAGATAGCGAATCCCTCCACTTT. Filled out from reference TRBV5-1 and TRBJ1-6, the complete variable domain reads KAGVTQTPRYLIKTRGQQVTLSCSPISGHRSVSWYQQTPGQGLQFLFEYFSETQRNKGNFPGRFSGRQFSNSRSEMNVSTLELGDSALYLCASSPPDSESLHFGNGTRLTVT.

Many counts were recorded for this clonotype. This rearrangement joins TRBV20-1 to TRBJ2-7, with no clear D. CDR3 length equals 13 residues. CDR1 DFQATT and CDR2 SNEGSKA come from the germline V gene (reference sequence). The V end lost 0 bases, the J end lost 4 bases, and 10 bases lay between the germline ends. CDR3 sequence: CSARDPGLYEQYF. The CDR3 DNA sequence: TGCAGTGCTAGAGATCCCGGTTTGTACGAGCAGTACTTC.

The rearrangement links TRBV28 to TRBJ1-2; 7 nucleotides align to TRBD1. CDR3 size: 14 residues. V shed 5 bases, J shed 4 bases, and the junction held 7 bases outside the gene matches. The V gene's germline CDR1 is MDHEN and CDR2 SYDVKM. Here the CDR3 DNA reads TGTGCCAGCAGTCCCCACCGGGACAGCTATGGCTACACCTTC. Its protein product is CASSPHRDSYGYTF.

The chain joins TRBV7-9 to TRBJ2-5, with D perhaps TRBD1 (5 bases). The ends were cut back, 4 bases at V and 1 base at J, with 10 bases in the middle. The CDR3 has 14 amino acids. The V gene's germline CDR1 is SEHNR and CDR2 FQNEAQ (reference sequence). CDR3 sequence reads: CASSSTEIQETQYF. DNA of the CDR3: TGTGCCAGCAGCTCGACAGAGATCCAAGAGACCCAGTACTTC.

On this clonotype: A read error is likely, as this CDR3 ends without the conserved phenylalanine or tryptophan. The DNA is omitted, as the CDR3 cannot be located on it reliably, and the CDR3 follows TCRdb's listing. The chain has TRBV7-2 and TRBJ1-5; the D call in the table, TRBD1, was not verified against the DNA. CDR1 and CDR2 from the germline V gene are SGHTA and FQGNSA. Including both end residues, the CDR3 is 9 amino acids long. The CDR3 here is CASSLFWWG.

This clonotype was found many times. The chain carries TRBV12-3 or TRBV12-4 and TRBJ1-3; D gene uncertain. V lost 5 bases and J 0 bases, leaving 14 bases between the germline ends. The CDR3 is 16 amino acids. The CDR3 coding sequence is TGTGCCAGCAGTCCGGTCACCGGACCCTCTGGAAACACCATATATTTT. Amino acids: CASSPVTGPSGNTIYF.

The chain employs TRBV10-2 and TRBJ2-7; 8 bases agree with TRBD2. Trimming removed 3 bases from V and 0 bases from J; junction bases left unmatched: 4. The CDR3 runs 15 residues. The germline V gene encodes CDR1 WSHSY and CDR2 SAAADI. The CDR3 here is CASSERSGSSYEQYF. CDR3 sequence (DNA): TGCGCCAGCAGTGAAAGAAGCGGGAGCTCCTACGAGCAGTACTTC.

The rearrangement joins TRBV29-1 to TRBJ1-1; a weak D match, TRBD1 (6 bases). Germline CDR1 SQVTM, CDR2 ANQGSEA. The CDR3 runs 10 residues. Trimming shortened V by 6 bases and J by 6 bases, and 8 bases separated the two germline ends. This CDR3 is CSVGGPEAFF. The CDR3 DNA reads TGCAGCGTCGGGGGGCCTGAAGCTTTCTTT. Filled out from reference TRBV29-1 and TRBJ1-1, the complete variable domain reads SAVISQKPSRDICQRGTSLTIQCQVDSQVTMMFWYRQQPGQSLTLIATANQGSEATYESGFVIDKFPISRPNLTFSTLTVSNMSPEDSSIYLCSVGGPEAFFGQGTRLTVV.

This clonotype was observed at least ten times. The chain recombines TRBV11-2 with TRBJ2-7; unclear D gene. The CDR3 has 14 amino acids. Trimming removed 5 bases at V and 6 bases at J, with 17 bases between. Germline V gene sequence: CDR1 SGHAT, CDR2 FQNNGV. The CDR3 loop reads CASSLLGSSAEQYF. Here the CDR3 DNA reads TGTGCCAGCAGCCTTCTGGGAAGCTCGGCCGAGCAGTACTTC.

This clonotype was seen many times. This chain joins TRBV5-5 and TRBJ1-4; 9 bases are a match to TRBD1. The CDR3 length is 14 residues. CDR1 SGHKS and CDR2 YYEKEE come from the germline V gene (reference sequence). Trimming at V came to 0 bases and at J to 8 bases, leaving 2 bases not matched to a gene. CDR3 sequence: CASSLADRGEKLFF. CDR3 sequence (DNA): TGTGCCAGCAGCTTGGCGGACAGGGGAGAAAAACTGTTTTTT.

This chain joins TRBV11-2 and TRBJ1-6, with D possibly matching TRBD1 (5 bases). The CDR3 loop spans 16 amino acids. V dropped 5 bases and J dropped 5 bases, with 16 bases sitting between them. The germline V gene has CDR1 SGHAT and CDR2 FQNNGV. CDR3 protein: CASSRLSGQNNSPLHF. Written as DNA, the CDR3 is TGTGCCAGCAGCCGACTCAGTGGACAAAATAATTCACCCCTCCACTTT.

This chain links TRBV7-8 with TRBJ2-7; no firm D call. Germline CDR1 SGHVS, CDR2 FQNEAQ. The CDR3 runs 12 residues. The ends were cut back, 5 bases at V and 4 bases at J, with 9 bases in the middle. The CDR3 spells CASSPDTYEQYF. CDR3 DNA: TGTGCCAGCAGCCCCGACACGTACGAGCAGTACTTC. The variable domain in full, with the rest retrieved from reference TRBV7-8 and TRBJ2-7, is GAGVSQSPRYKVAKRGQDVALRCDPISGHVSLFWYQQALGQGPEFLTYFQNEAQLDKSGLPSDRFFAERPEGSVSTLKIQRTQQEDSAVYLCASSPDTYEQYFGPGTRLTVT.

The rearrangement links TRBV12-3 or TRBV12-4 to TRBJ1-3; D is perhaps TRBD1 (5 bases). The V gene lost 7 bases and the J gene lost 2 bases, with 15 bases spanning the gap. The CDR3 extends over 15 amino acids. CDR3 region: CASTEIRGPGNTIYF. As DNA, the CDR3 is TGTGCCAGCACCGAAATTCGGGGACCTGGAAACACCATATATTTT.

This clonotype was counted only a few times. The chain is built from TRBV12-3 or TRBV12-4 and TRBJ2-3; 7 nucleotides align to TRBD2. This CDR3 has 18 amino acids. Unmatched junction bases numbered 14, after V lost 1 base and J lost 4 bases. CDR3 DNA: TGTGCCAGCAGTTTAGAAAGTATAGGGCTAGCGGCACCAGATACGCAGTATTTT. It codes for CASSLESIGLAAPDTQYF.

The chain is built from TRBV7-8 and TRBJ1-5; unclear D gene. The CDR3 is 13 amino acids. V dropped 2 bases and J dropped 7 bases, with 9 bases sitting between them. CDR1 is SGHVS and CDR2 is FQNEAQ in the germline V gene. The CDR3 reads CASSLRGQQPQHF. CDR3 DNA sequence: TGTGCCAGCAGCTTACGCGGTCAACAGCCCCAGCATTTT. The complete variable domain, with remaining parts taken from reference TRBV7-8 and TRBJ1-5, reads GAGVSQSPRYKVAKRGQDVALRCDPISGHVSLFWYQQALGQGPEFLTYFQNEAQLDKSGLPSDRFFAERPEGSVSTLKIQRTQQEDSAVYLCASSLRGQQPQHFGDGTRLSIL.

Notes on this clonotype: One junction end does not reproduce the germline sequence, and a read error may be involved. This chain connects TRBV20-1 to TRBJ2-7; weak D call: TRBD1 (5 bases). The CDR3 is made up of 13 amino acids. Germline CDR1 DFQATT, CDR2 SNEGSKA (reference sequence). The CDR3 DNA reads TGCAGTGCCTGGGGAAGGGGTGTCTACGAGCAGTACTTT. Protein: CSAWGRGVYEQYF.

Points on this clonotype: Mismatch with germline at one junction end may stem from a read error. The chain is built from TRBV10-1 and TRBJ2-3, with D perhaps TRBD1 (6 bases). The CDR3 contains 13 residues. Germline lookup yields CDR1 WNHNN and CDR2 SYGVQD (reference sequence). For the CDR3, the DNA is TGCGCCAGCAGCGCGGACAGCACAGATACGCGGTATTTT. This sequence encodes CASSADSTDTRYF.

As for this clonotype: This may stem from a read error, because a much larger clone lies one nucleotide away. This chain links TRBV12-3 or TRBV12-4 with TRBJ2-5, with 11 nucleotides matching TRBD1. Trimming cost V 8 bases and J 5 bases; bases outside gene matches: 10. This CDR3 comprises 15 residues. The CDR3 here is CASGRDRGREETQYF. The CDR3 DNA follows: TGTGCCAGCGGTAGGGACAGGGGGAGAGAGGAGACCCAGTACTTC.

Worth noting for this clonotype: The junction does not match germline at one end; this may be a read error. The genes are TRBV2 and TRBJ1-3; D is unresolved. CDR1 SNHLY and CDR2 FYNNEI come from the germline V gene. This CDR3 is built from 14 residues. For the CDR3, the DNA is TGTGCCAGCAGTCCGGAGGCGTCTGAAAACACCATATATTTT. Amino acids: CASSPEASENTIYF.

This clonotype was seen many times. The chain links TRBV5-6 to TRBJ2-6; the D is unclear. The CDR3 contains 14 residues. Trimming removed 6 bases at V and 1 base at J, with 8 bases between. Germline loops: CDR1 SGHDT, CDR2 YYEEEE. CDR3 DNA sequence: TGTGCCAGCACGCGGATTTCTGGGGCCAACGTCCTGACTTTC. As protein: CASTRISGANVLTF.

As for this clonotype: At one end the junction does not follow the germline gene, possibly because of a read error. The CDR3 DNA follows: TGCGCCAGCAGCTTAGGGGGTGGGACGAATTCACCCCTCCACTTT. It codes for CASSLGGGTNSPLHF. This chain connects TRBV5-8 to TRBJ1-6; tentative D call: TRBD1 (6 bases). The CDR3 totals 15 residues. Germline V gene lookup returns CDR1 SGHTS and CDR2 YDEGEE.